This T cell receptor (beta chain) was obtained from a study of CD8+CD57+ T cells in acquired aplastic anemia listed by TCRdb under 2018. Study-level background: On average, sorted CD4+ and CD8+ cells yielded about 3 ug of extracted DNA, with a range of roughly 0.17 to 27.4 ug. For healthy donor samples, the average read count was about 9.9 million for CD4+ cells and roughly 11 million for CD8+ cells.

Profiling of TCR beta VDJ combinations and CDR3 sequences used genomic DNA as the template. TCR repertoire sequencing was run on an Illumina HiSeq 2000. Processing in the source paper ran as follows. TRBV/TRBJ rearrangement plots, CDR3 size and DJ length profiles, and Simpson's diversity index were used to assess repertoires. The most abundant DNA sequence in the deep sequencing data was defined as the immunodominant clone. CDR3 amino acid sequences were checked for sharing across subjects and were also compared against the VDJdb database and published repertoires. TCRdb reran the public reads through fastp at Q25 and MiXCR, keeping productive beta chains. One record per CDR3 amino acid sequence lists the most common genes and DNA. The authors' filters were not applied to this entry. For this sample there are hundreds of thousands of distinct CDR3 sequences; 65% to 80% appear just once. The biggest ten clones account for less than 4% of the sample.

Details on this clonotype: The clone's antigen remains unknown. Per-nucleotide qualities are absent, and no much larger clonotype sits a single base away.

Cut back by 6 bases and 1 base, the V and J ends lie 3 bases apart. Its CDR3 holds 11 amino acids, cysteine through phenylalanine. Here the CDR3 DNA is all that survives: 33 bases in frame from base 1. CDR1 and CDR2, per the germline V gene (reference sequence), are LNHDA and SQIVND. Results and caveats for the whole study, not just this receptor: Although under 35 CD8+ CDR3 sequences were shared by patients and controls, these sequences appeared highly expressed in patients and within the immunodominant clones of patients. No significant difference in CD8+ Simpson's diversity was found between patients and healthy controls (P=0.060).

TCR repertoires of sorted CD4+ and CD8+ blood T cells from severe aplastic anemia patients and healthy subjects were deep-sequenced in the study. Ficoll-Paque density gradient centrifugation was used to isolate peripheral blood mononuclear cells. Before DNA was extracted, CD4+ and CD8+ T cells were sorted using either FACS or magnetic beads. This receptor was identified in a human donor in good health, serving as a control. Specimen: sorted CD4+, CD8+, or CD8+CD57+ T cells (not recorded which) from PBMCs. The chain employs TRBV19 and TRBJ1-1, with the D gene not confidently named. The nucleotide sequence is TGTGCCAGTAGAAAGAACACTGAAGCTTTCTTT. Its translation is CASRKNTEAFF.